The entry that follows covers one TCR beta chain sequence. The antigen remains unidentified. The data are from a study of lymphopenia after photon versus proton radiotherapy. The V gene end was trimmed by 0 bases and the J gene end by 0 bases; junction bases not matched to a gene: 3. CDR3 size: 16 residues. The germline V gene encodes CDR1 MNHEY and CDR2 SMNVEV (reference sequence). Profiling relied on immunoSEQ multiplex PCR, and the TCRdb table lists in-frame clones only, not all of them. The sample has about 70,000 clones; just under 95% are singletons. Study-level points and caveats: Relative stability marked proton patients; photon patients lost diversity and naive cells. Better survival with proton therapy was suggested as possible, not demonstrated. Larger post-nadir TCR diversity loss correlated inversely with survival in deceased patients.

The V gene is TRBV27, the J gene TRBJ2-3, with 7 bases matching TRBD2. This TCR derives from a woman aged 40 to 49 with cholangiocarcinoma. The sample consisted of peripheral blood, taken from a patient treated with photon-based radiotherapy. The CDR3 region is CASSLSSSGSTDTQYF. DNA for the CDR3: TGTGCCAGCAGTTTATCGAGTAGCGGGAGCACAGATACGCAGTATTTT.